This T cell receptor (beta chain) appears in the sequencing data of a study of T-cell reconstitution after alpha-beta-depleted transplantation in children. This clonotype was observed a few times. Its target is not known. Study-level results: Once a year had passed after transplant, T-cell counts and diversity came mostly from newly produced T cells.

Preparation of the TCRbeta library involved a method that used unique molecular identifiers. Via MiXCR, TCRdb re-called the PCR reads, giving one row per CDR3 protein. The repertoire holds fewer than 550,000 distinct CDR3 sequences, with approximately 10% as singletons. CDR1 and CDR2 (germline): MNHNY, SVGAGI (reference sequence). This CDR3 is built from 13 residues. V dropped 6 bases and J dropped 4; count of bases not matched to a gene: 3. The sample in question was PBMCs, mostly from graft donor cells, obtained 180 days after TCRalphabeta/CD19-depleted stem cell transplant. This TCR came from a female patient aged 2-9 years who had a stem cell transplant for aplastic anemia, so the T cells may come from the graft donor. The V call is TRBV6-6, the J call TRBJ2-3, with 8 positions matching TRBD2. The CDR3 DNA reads TGTGCCAGCAGACCGGGGGGGCCAGATACGCAGTATTTT. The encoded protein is CASRPGGPDTQYF.